The TCR beta chain described here comes from a study of OX40 agonist ivuxolimab in advanced cancers. General study results and limits: Expanded peripheral T-cell antigen specificity went undetermined.

V was shortened by 6 bases and J by 4 bases, with 7 bases between the two germline ends. From germline, CDR1 is MNHEY and CDR2 SVGAGI. The CDR3 is 11 amino acids. Details on this clone: Its antigen is unidentified.

Produced via immunoSEQ multiplex PCR; TCRdb's table is partial and in-frame only. The table has 20,000 to 30,000 clones, approximately 77% seen once. This receptor was obtained from an adult with an advanced solid tumor such as melanoma, head and neck, liver or kidney cancer. The sequences come from CD4+ or CD8+ T cells sorted from blood, collected in a trial of the OX40 agonist ivuxolimab. The V call is TRBV6-5, the J call TRBJ2-7; D uncertain. The CDR3 sequence: CASRVRYEQYF. CDR3 in DNA: TGTGCCAGCAGGGTAAGGTACGAGCAGTACTTC.